This TCR beta chain was recorded in a study of T cells in Graves' hyperthyroidism and ophthalmopathy. Study-wide results and limits: Onset of ophthalmopathy came a median 6.5 months after the model predicted it. Blood shared most expanded thyroid clonotypes above 0.001.

Amplification yielded TCR beta CDR3 regions, with RNA transcripts as the source. The TCR CDR3 first-round RT-PCR relied on the HTBI primer set. In TCRdb, the multiplex PCR reads were re-called with MiXCR into one record per CDR3 protein. The sample has around 350,000 distinct CDR3 sequences, about 14% seen once. This clonotype was counted many times. What it recognizes is unknown. Diagnosis rested on symptoms, serum thyroxine and TRAb, thyroid ultrasound, and orbital computed tomography. Source material for PBMCs was 9 to 10 ml fresh peripheral blood. Germline V CDR1 and CDR2: MDHEN, SYDVKM. The CDR3 spans 12 residues. The trim removed 7 bases at V and 8 bases at J, leaving 6 bases unmatched.

The clonotype comes from a woman aged 25 to 39 with Graves' ophthalmopathy. V is TRBV28 and J is TRBJ1-2, with 8 bases fitting TRBD1. Sequenced: blood. For the CDR3, the DNA is TGTGCCAGCAATACAGGGGGGGGGGGCTACACCTTC. This gives the protein CASNTGGGGYTF.